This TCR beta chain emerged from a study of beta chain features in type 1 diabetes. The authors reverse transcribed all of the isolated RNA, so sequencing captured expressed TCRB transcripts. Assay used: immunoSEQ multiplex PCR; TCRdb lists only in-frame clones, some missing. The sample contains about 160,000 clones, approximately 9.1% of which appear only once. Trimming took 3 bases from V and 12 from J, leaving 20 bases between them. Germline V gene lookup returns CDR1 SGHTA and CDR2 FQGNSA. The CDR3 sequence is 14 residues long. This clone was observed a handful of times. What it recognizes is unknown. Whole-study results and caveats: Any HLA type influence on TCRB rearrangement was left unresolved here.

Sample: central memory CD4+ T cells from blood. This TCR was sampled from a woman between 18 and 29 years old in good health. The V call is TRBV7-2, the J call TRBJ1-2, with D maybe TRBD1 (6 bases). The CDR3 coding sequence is TGTGCCAGCAGCTTCGGACAGACCTCTATGGTAAACACCTTC. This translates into CASSFGQTSMVNTF.